Shown below are 24 T cell receptor beta chains from a single sample sequenced in a study of T cell responses to AZD1222 COVID-19 vaccine. The assay was immunoSEQ multiplex PCR, and TCRdb's table has in-frame clones only and misses some. The sample has about 140,000 clones, around nine tenths seen once. The input for sequencing was peripheral blood, taken on day 0 of AZD1222 vaccination. The receptors were sampled from an adult in good health.

The chain carries TRBV3-1 (or the pseudogene TRBV3-2) and TRBJ2-3; 11 bases match TRBD2. V trimming: 2 bases; J trimming: 6 bases; junction bases outside the gene matches: 7. The CDR3 is 16 amino acids. The V gene's germline CDR1 is LGHDT and CDR2 YNNKEL (reference sequence). Here the CDR3 reads CASSQTLAGGLDTQYF. For the CDR3, the DNA is TGTGCCAGCAGCCAAACCCTAGCGGGGGGCCTGGATACGCAGTATTTT.

This clone was found a few times. The chain employs TRBV6-5 and TRBJ1-3; 8 bases line up with TRBD1. Germline V CDR1 and CDR2: MNHEY, SVGAGI. CDR3 size: 15 residues. J lost 0 bases, V lost 7 bases, and 5 bases had no gene match. The CDR3, as DNA: TGTGCCAGCAATCGGGACAGGAGCTCTGGAAACACCATATATTTT. It is translated as CASNRDRSSGNTIYF.

The rearrangement links TRBV7-8 to TRBJ1-3; D uncertain. CDR1 is SGHVS, CDR2 FQNEAQ, per germline. The V gene lost 0 bases and the J gene lost 1 base, with 16 bases spanning the gap. The CDR3 contains 18 residues. CDR3 in DNA: TGTGCCAGCAGCTTAGCGCGGGTCCCTTCCAGTTCTGGAAACACCATATATTTT. It codes for CASSLARVPSSSGNTIYF.

The rearrangement joins TRBV19 to TRBJ2-2, with D uncertain. The CDR3 is 12 residues long. V was pared by 2 bases and J by 6 bases, with 4 bases between. Germline values: CDR1 LNHDA, CDR2 SQIVND (reference sequence). The CDR3 here is CASSITAGELFF. In DNA form, the CDR3 reads TGTGCCAGTAGTATAACAGCCGGGGAGCTGTTTTTT.

This clone was recorded once. The chain employs TRBV7-8 and TRBJ2-1; possibly TRBD1 for D (6 bases). V lost 5 bases, J lost 1 base, and 24 bases lay in between. The CDR3 covers 19 residues. The germline gives CDR1 SGHVS, CDR2 FQNEAQ. The CDR3 sequence is CASSQTQGSAAKSYNEQFF. The DNA for the CDR3 is TGTGCCAGCAGCCAGACGCAGGGGTCGGCGGCTAAATCCTACAATGAGCAGTTCTTC.

This clone was seen a single time. DNA of the CDR3: TGCAGTGCTGGACAGAACACTGAAGCTTTCTTT. This translates into CSAGQNTEAFF. This chain connects TRBV20-1 to TRBJ1-1, with D possibly being TRBD1 (5 bases). CDR1 DFQATT and CDR2 SNEGSKA come from the germline V gene (reference sequence). The CDR3 covers 11 residues. Trimming stripped 5 bases from V and 1 base from J, with 5 bases between.

The V call is TRBV27, the J call TRBJ2-7; 8 bases fit TRBD1. J lost 2 bases, V lost 6 bases, and 24 bases had no gene match. This CDR3 region has 20 residues. The germline V gene has CDR1 MNHEY and CDR2 SMNVEV (reference sequence). CDR3 in amino acids: CASSPLFSIEREDRAYEQYF. In DNA, the CDR3 is TGTGCCAGCAGCCCATTATTTTCGATCGAAAGGGAGGACAGGGCCTACGAGCAGTACTTC.

Only one count was recorded for this clone. This CDR3 reads CASSETANSLSYEQYF. The CDR3 DNA is TGTGCCAGCAGCGAGACAGCGAACTCCCTCTCCTACGAGCAGTACTTC. The chain joins TRBV2 to TRBJ2-7; D is perhaps TRBD1 (5 bases). The germline V gene has CDR1 SNHLY and CDR2 FYNNEI. The CDR3 contains 16 residues. V lost 6 bases and J 0 bases, leaving 18 bases between the germline ends.

The gene calls are TRBV3-1 (or the pseudogene TRBV3-2) and TRBJ1-1; D remains ambiguous. CDR3 size: 14 residues. Germline values: CDR1 LGHDT, CDR2 YNNKEL (reference sequence). The V end was cut by 1 base, the J end by 3 bases, with 9 bases between. CDR3 sequence: CASSQGWGDTEAFF. In nucleotides, the CDR3 is TGTGCCAGCAGCCAAGGGTGGGGTGACACTGAAGCTTTCTTT.

This sequence joins TRBV19 and TRBJ1-1, with unresolved D. The CDR3 sequence is 13 residues long. From germline, CDR1 is LNHDA and CDR2 SQIVND (reference sequence). The germline V and J ends were trimmed by 3 bases and 0 bases, with 5 bases remaining between them. The CDR3 sequence: CASSIKMNTEAFF. The CDR3 DNA reads as TGTGCCAGTAGTATTAAAATGAACACTGAAGCTTTCTTT.

V usage is TRBV15 and J usage is TRBJ1-1, with TRBD1 matching over 10 bases. J lost 11 bases, V lost 2 bases, and 8 bases had no gene match. Per germline, CDR1 LNHNV and CDR2 YYDKDF (reference sequence). The CDR3 has 14 residues. The CDR3 DNA follows: TGTGCCACCAGCAGACCTACGGGGACAGGGGTTGCTTTCTTT. Translation gives CATSRPTGTGVAFF.

This rearrangement joins TRBV10-3 to TRBJ1-1; D gene uncertain. Germline V CDR1 and CDR2: ENHRY, SYGVKD. The CDR3 contains 13 residues. V lost 3 bases to trimming and J lost 2 bases, with 7 bases between them. The CDR3 bases are TGTGCCATCAGTGACAGATACAACACTGAAGCTTTCTTT. Amino acid sequence: CAISDRYNTEAFF.

The chain uses TRBV29-1 and TRBJ2-1; tentatively, D is TRBD2 (5 bases). The CDR3 runs 16 residues. With 4 bases removed from V and 6 bases from J, the gap between germline ends came to 22 bases. Germline lookup yields CDR1 SQVTM and CDR2 ANQGSEA. The CDR3 nucleotides are TGCAGCGTTGTCGACTTAGGGAGTGAGGCTGTCAATGAGCAGTTCTTC. Translating gives CSVVDLGSEAVNEQFF.

V gene TRBV5-1 combines with J gene TRBJ1-1; D is ambiguous. The CDR3 covers 16 residues. Trimming removed 4 bases from V and 6 bases from J, with 22 bases in between. CDR1 SGHRS and CDR2 YFSETQ come from the germline V gene. Written as DNA, the CDR3 is TGCGCCAGCAGCCCAAATCTCCGGGGTGCGCCCTCTGAAGCTTTCTTT. Its translation: CASSPNLRGAPSEAFF. Together with reference TRBV5-1 and TRBJ1-1, the CDR3 gives the full variable domain: KAGVTQTPRYLIKTRGQQVTLSCSPISGHRSVSWYQQTPGQGLQFLFEYFSETQRNKGNFPGRFSGRQFSNSRSEMNVSTLELGDSALYLCASSPNLRGAPSEAFFGQGTRLTVV.

The rearrangement links TRBV18 to TRBJ2-7; 8 positions agree with TRBD2. With 1 base clipped from V and 0 bases from J, the junction kept 5 bases outside the gene matches. Germline V gene sequence: CDR1 KGHSH, CDR2 LQKENI. CDR3 length: 16 amino acids. For the CDR3, the DNA is TGTGCCAGCTCACCACGGAATAGCGGGAACTCCTACGAGCAGTACTTC. It translates to CASSPRNSGNSYEQYF.

V gene TRBV18 combines with J gene TRBJ2-3, with TRBD1 as a possible D gene (6 bases). V was cut by 3 bases and J by 0 bases, with 10 bases left in between. Germline V lookup: CDR1 KGHSH, CDR2 LQKENI. This CDR3 contains 15 residues. In nucleotides, the CDR3 is TGTGCCAGCTCACCGGACAGTTCTAGCACAGATACGCAGTATTTT. Encoded protein: CASSPDSSSTDTQYF.

The V and J genes are TRBV15 and TRBJ1-5; TRBD1 matches 8 bases. Germline values: CDR1 LNHNV, CDR2 YYDKDF (reference sequence). This CDR3 region has 13 residues. Unmatched junction bases numbered 5, after V lost 8 bases and J lost 5 bases. CDR3 residues: CATGTGLYQPQHF. DNA of the CDR3: TGTGCCACCGGGACAGGATTGTATCAGCCCCAGCATTTT.

The chain combines TRBV7-8 with TRBJ2-7; D uncertain. The ends were cut back, 1 base at V and 3 bases at J, with 10 bases in the middle. This CDR3 has 14 amino acids. Germline-derived CDR1 and CDR2 are SGHVS and FQNEAQ. The CDR3 loop is CASSLEPAFYEQYF. Written as DNA, the CDR3 is TGTGCCAGCAGCTTAGAACCGGCCTTCTACGAGCAGTACTTC.

The rearrangement uses TRBV28 and TRBJ2-5, with 9 bases aligning to TRBD2. The CDR3 has 17 residues. From germline, CDR1 is MDHEN and CDR2 SYDVKM. V lost 3 bases and J lost 0; bases outside the gene matches: 8. This chain's CDR3 is CASSFPKTSGYQETQYF. In nucleotides, the CDR3 is TGTGCCAGCAGTTTCCCGAAAACTAGCGGGTACCAAGAGACCCAGTACTTC.

The chain links TRBV3-1 (or the pseudogene TRBV3-2) to TRBJ1-1; unclear D gene. The V gene lost 7 bases and the J gene lost 1 base, with 16 bases spanning the gap. This CDR3 comprises 15 residues. CDR1 is LGHDT and CDR2 is YNNKEL in the germline V gene (reference sequence). The CDR3 here is CASTRTSGPNTEAFF. In DNA form, the CDR3 reads TGTGCCAGCACCCGGACGTCGGGCCCGAACACTGAAGCTTTCTTT.

This clone appeared once. The gene calls are TRBV5-4 and TRBJ1-5; TRBD1 aligns across 10 bases. The CDR3 spans 15 residues. Germline V gives CDR1 SGHNT, CDR2 YYREEE (reference sequence). The V segment lost 4 bases and the J segment 3 bases; nucleotides outside the gene matches: 4. Here the CDR3 reads CASSDGQGVNQPQHF. CDR3 bases: TGTGCCAGCAGCGACGGACAGGGGGTCAATCAGCCCCAGCATTTT.

The chain employs TRBV4-1 and TRBJ1-1; 12 positions match TRBD1. Per germline, CDR1 MGHRA and CDR2 YSYEKL. The CDR3 contains 21 residues. J gave up 1 base and V 3 bases, and 18 bases lay outside the gene matches. This chain's CDR3 is CASSHRNSGTGGARSNTEAFF. CDR3 in DNA: TGCGCCAGCAGCCATCGAAACTCGGGGACAGGGGGCGCACGGTCGAACACTGAAGCTTTCTTT.

CDR3 sequence reads: CASSYPDTYEQYF. CDR3 coding DNA: TGTGCCAGCAGTTACCCGGACACTTACGAGCAGTACTTC. The V and J genes are TRBV6-5 and TRBJ2-7, with D possibly matching TRBD1 (5 bases). This CDR3 region has 13 residues. V lost 2 bases, J lost 4 bases, and 9 bases lay in between. Per the germline V gene, CDR1 is MNHEY and CDR2 is SVGAGI.

This clone has only a few counts. The chain is built from TRBV4-1 and TRBJ1-6, with D unclear. Per germline, CDR1 MGHRA and CDR2 YSYEKL. V was pared by 3 bases and J by 7 bases, with 13 bases between. There are 15 residues in the CDR3. The CDR3 coding sequence is TGCGCCAGCAGCCAGAGAGTGGCACCGAATTCACCCCTCCACTTT. Its protein product is CASSQRVAPNSPLHF.